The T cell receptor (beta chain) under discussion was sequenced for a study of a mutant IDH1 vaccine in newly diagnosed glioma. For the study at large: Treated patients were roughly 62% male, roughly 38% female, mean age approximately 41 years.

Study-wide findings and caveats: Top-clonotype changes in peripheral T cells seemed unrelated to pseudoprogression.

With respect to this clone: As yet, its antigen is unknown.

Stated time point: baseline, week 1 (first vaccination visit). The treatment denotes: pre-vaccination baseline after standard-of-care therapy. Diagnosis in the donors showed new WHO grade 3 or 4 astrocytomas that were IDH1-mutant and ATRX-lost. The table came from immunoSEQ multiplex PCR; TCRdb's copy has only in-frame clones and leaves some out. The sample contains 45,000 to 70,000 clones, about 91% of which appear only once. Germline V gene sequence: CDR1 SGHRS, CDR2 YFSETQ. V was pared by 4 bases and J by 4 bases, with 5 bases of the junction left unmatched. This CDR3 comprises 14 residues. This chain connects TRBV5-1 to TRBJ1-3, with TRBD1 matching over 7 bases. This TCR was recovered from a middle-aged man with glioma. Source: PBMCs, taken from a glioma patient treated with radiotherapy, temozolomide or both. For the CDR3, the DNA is TGCGCCAGCAGCCAGGACAGGCAAGGAAACACCATATATTTT. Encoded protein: CASSQDRQGNTIYF.